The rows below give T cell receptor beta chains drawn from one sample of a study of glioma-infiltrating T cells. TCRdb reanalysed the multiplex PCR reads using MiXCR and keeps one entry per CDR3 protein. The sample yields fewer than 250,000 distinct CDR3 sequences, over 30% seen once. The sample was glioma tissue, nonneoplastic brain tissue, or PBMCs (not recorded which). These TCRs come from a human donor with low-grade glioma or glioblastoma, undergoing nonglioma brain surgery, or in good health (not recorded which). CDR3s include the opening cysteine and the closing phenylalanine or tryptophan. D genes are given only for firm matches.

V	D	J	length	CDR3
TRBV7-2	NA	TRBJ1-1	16	CASSLDLPGPGAEAFF
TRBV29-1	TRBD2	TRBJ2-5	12	CSVDSGGETQYF
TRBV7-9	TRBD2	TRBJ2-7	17	CASSTGTRGLHSYEQYF
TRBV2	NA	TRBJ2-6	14	CASGAPGGANVLTF
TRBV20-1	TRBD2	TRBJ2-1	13	CSAGLAGKDEQFF
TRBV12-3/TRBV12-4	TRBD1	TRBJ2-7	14	CASRTAGGSHEQYF
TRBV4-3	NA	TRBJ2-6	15	CASSQGQGGANVLTF
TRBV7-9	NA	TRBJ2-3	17	CASSPLTGRRETDTQYF
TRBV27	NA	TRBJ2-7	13	CASSKQSGYEQYF
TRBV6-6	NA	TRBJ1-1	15	CASSYWTEMGTEAFF
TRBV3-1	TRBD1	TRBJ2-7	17	CASSQGSLGQGFNEQYF
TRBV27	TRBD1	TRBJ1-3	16	CASRSGTGDSGNTIYF
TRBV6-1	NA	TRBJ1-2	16	CAASPGTRRGNYGYTF
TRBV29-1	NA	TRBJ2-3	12	CSEGTATDTQYF
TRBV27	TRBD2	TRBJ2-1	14	CASSRAGGSYEQFF
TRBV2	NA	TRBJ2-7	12	CASKEATYEQYF
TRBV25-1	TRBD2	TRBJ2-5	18	CASSEEVGLAGGEETQYF
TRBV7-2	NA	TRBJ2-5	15	CASSLGGRGEETQYF
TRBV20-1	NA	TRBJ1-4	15	CSARASRGGGEKLFF
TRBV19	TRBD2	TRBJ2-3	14	CASSGAGVTDTQYF
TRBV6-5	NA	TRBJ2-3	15	CASSYSGGATDTQYF
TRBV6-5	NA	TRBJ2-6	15	CASSYSYAGANVLTF
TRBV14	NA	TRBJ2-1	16	CASSPSGTGAYNEQFF
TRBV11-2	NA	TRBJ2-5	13	CASSRDLFWTQYF
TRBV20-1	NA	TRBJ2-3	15	CSARGGAGRTDTQYF
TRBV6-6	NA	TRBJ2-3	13	CASNTGTEDTQYF
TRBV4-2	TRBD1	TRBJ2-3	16	CASSPTGTGGTDTQYF